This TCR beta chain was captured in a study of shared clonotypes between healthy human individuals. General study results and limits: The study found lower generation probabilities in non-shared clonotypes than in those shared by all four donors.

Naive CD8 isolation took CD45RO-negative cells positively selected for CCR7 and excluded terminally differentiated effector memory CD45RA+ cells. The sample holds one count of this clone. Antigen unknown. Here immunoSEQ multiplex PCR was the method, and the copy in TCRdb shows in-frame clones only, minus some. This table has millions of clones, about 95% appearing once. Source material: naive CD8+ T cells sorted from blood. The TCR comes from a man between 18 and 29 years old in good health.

The CDR3 is CASTLGTTQYF. The CDR3 DNA reads as TGTGCCAGTACCCTCGGGACGACGCAGTATTTT. The chain links TRBV19 to TRBJ2-3, with D tentatively TRBD1 or TRBD2 (5 bases each). The germline V gene has CDR1 LNHDA and CDR2 SQIVND (reference sequence). V was pared by 7 bases and J by 9 bases, with 11 bases between. The CDR3 consists of 11 residues. The full variable domain, completed using reference TRBV19 and TRBJ2-3, is DGGITQSPKYLFRKEGQNVTLSCEQNLNHDAMYWYRQDPGQGLRLIYYSQIVNDFQKGDIAEGYSVSREKKESFPLTVTSAQKNPTAFYLCASTLGTTQYFGPGTRLTVL.